These 6 T cell receptor beta chains came from one sample sequenced in a study of T cell repertoires in cytomegalovirus infection. TCRdb redid the calling of the reads with MiXCR, one entry per CDR3 protein. The data contain roughly 920,000 distinct CDR3 sequences, roughly 30% of them singletons. What these receptors recognize is not known. Sequences were derived from cultured CD8+ T cells from PBMCs, sampled from culture after CMV antigen stimulation. The receptors were sampled from a human donor in good health (CMV status not recorded). Some clones in this sample may be carry-over from other donors' samples.

This clonotype was seen ten or more times. The V gene is TRBV7-2, the J gene TRBJ2-2; D is unclear. The V gene's germline CDR1 is SGHTA and CDR2 FQGNSA. Trimming took off 1 base at V and 4 bases at J, with 16 bases between the two ends. CDR3 length: 17 residues. CDR3 bases: TGTGCCAGCAGCTTAGACATTGGTGCCTTAGTCACCGGGGAGCTGTTTTTT. Translation gives CASSLDIGALVTGELFF. The complete variable domain, with remaining parts taken from reference TRBV7-2 and TRBJ2-2, reads GAGVSQSPSNKVTEKGKDVELRCDPISGHTALYWYRQSLGQGLEFLIYFQGNSAPDKSGLPSDRFSAERTGGSVSTLTIQRTQQEDSAVYLCASSLDIGALVTGELFFGEGSRLTVL.

This clonotype has a handful of counts. The J gene is TRBJ1-1, the V gene TRBV12-3 or TRBV12-4, with D perhaps TRBD1 (5 bases). The ends were cut back, 1 base at V and 7 bases at J, with 13 bases in the middle. This CDR3 has 14 residues. The CDR3 is CASSLVSDRFEAFF. DNA for the CDR3: TGTGCCAGCAGTTTAGTAAGCGACAGATTTGAAGCTTTCTTT.

V gene TRBV19 combines with J gene TRBJ2-5, with 9 bases matching TRBD1. The CDR3 is made up of 16 amino acids. V lost 5 bases and J lost 4; bases outside the gene matches: 11. Germline CDR1 reads LNHDA; CDR2 reads SQIVND (reference sequence). The CDR3 DNA follows: TGTGCCAGTAGTCCGTACCGGACAGGGGAAGGAGAGACCCAGTACTTC. Translation: CASSPYRTGEGETQYF.

This clonotype was detected only a few times. The chain joins TRBV4-3 to TRBJ1-2, with unresolved D. CDR1 and CDR2 from the germline V gene are LGHNA and YSLEER. The length of the CDR3 is 16 residues. The germline V and J ends were trimmed by 1 base and 4 bases, with 16 bases remaining between them. CDR3 DNA: TGCGCCAGCAGCCAAGGGTTTTCCACTGGGGTCTATGGCTACACCTTC. Protein: CASSQGFSTGVYGYTF.

This clonotype was observed a few times. The rearrangement joins TRBV25-1 to TRBJ1-1, with no clear D. V lost 7 bases and J lost 0, with 9 bases in between. The CDR3 consists of 13 residues. CDR1 and CDR2 from the germline V gene are MGHDK and SYGVNS. Here the CDR3 reads CASKGGMNTEAFF. CDR3 sequence (DNA): TGTGCCAGCAAGGGCGGTATGAACACTGAAGCTTTCTTT.

This clonotype was detected ten times or more. The CDR3 sequence: CASSSRGTDTQYF. The CDR3 region has the DNA TGTGCCAGCAGCTCTAGAGGGACAGATACGCAGTATTTT. The chain combines TRBV6-5 with TRBJ2-3; weak D call: TRBD2 (5 bases). There are 13 residues in the CDR3. CDR1 MNHEY and CDR2 SVGAGI come from the germline V gene. V lost 6 bases to trimming and J lost 3 bases, with 10 bases between them.